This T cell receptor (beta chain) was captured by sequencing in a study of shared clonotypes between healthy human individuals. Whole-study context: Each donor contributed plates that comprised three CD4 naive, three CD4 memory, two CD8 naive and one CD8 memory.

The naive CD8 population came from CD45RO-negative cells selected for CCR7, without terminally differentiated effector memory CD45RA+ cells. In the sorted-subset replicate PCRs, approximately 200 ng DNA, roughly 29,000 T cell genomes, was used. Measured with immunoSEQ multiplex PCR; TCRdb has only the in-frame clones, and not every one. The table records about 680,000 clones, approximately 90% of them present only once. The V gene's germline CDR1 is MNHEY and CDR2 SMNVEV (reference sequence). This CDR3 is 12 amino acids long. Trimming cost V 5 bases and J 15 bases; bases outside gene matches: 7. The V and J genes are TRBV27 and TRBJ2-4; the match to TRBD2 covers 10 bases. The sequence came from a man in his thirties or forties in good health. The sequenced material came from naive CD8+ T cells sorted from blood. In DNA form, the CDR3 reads TGTGCCAGCAGTACTCTAGCGGGAGTTTCGTACTTC. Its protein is CASSTLAGVSYF.